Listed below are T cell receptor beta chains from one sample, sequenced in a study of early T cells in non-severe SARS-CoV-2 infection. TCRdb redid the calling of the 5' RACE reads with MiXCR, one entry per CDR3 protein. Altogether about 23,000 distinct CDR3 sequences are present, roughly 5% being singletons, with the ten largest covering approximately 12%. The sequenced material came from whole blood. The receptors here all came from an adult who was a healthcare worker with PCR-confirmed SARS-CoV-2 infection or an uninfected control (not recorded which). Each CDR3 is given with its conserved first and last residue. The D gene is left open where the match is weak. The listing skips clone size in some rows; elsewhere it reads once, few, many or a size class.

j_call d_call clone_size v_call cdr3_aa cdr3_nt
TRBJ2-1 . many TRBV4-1 CASSQALQGILNNEQFF TGCGCCAGCAGCCAAGCCCTTCAGGGGATACTAAACAATGAGCAGTTCTTC
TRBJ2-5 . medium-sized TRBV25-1 CASSWAPPETTKETQYF TGTGCCAGCAGTTGGGCCCCCCCGGAAACTACCAAAGAGACCCAGTACTTC
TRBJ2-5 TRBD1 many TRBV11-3 CASSSTGTGGETQYF TGTGCCAGCAGCTCCACCGGGACAGGTGGAGAGACCCAGTACTTC
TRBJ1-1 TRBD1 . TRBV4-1 CASSYEEGARAFF TGCGCCAGCAGCTATGAGGAGGGGGCGAGAGCTTTCTTT
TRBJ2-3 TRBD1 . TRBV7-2 CASSLGTGGGDTQYF TGTGCCAGCAGCTTAGGGACAGGGGGGGGAGATACGCAGTATTTT
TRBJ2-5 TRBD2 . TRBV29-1 CSVRGRAQETQYF TGCAGCGTCCGCGGGAGGGCCCAAGAGACCCAGTACTTC
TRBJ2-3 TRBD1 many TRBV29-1 CSSTRDRVSDTQYF TGCAGCTCGACCCGGGACAGGGTTTCAGATACGCAGTATTTT
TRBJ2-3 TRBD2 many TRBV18 CASSPPGTSGITDTQYF TGTGCCAGCTCACCACCGGGGACTAGCGGAATAACAGATACGCAGTATTTT
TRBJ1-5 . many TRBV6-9 CARVDVGGRNGNQPQHF TGTGCCAGGGTCGATGTTGGGGGGCGAAATGGGAATCAGCCCCAGCATTTT
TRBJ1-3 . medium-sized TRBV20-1 CSAPLLGTGRAPGNTIYF TGCAGTGCCCCGCTTTTGGGGACTGGCAGGGCCCCTGGAAACACCATATATTTT
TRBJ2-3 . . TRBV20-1 CSAREGALHDTQYF TGCAGTGCTAGAGAGGGGGCTTTACATGATACGCAGTATTTT
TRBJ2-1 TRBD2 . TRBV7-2 CASSLMIGRAYNEQFF TGTGCCAGCAGCTTAATGATCGGGAGGGCCTACAATGAGCAGTTCTTC
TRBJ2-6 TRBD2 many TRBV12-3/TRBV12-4 CASRLAGGSGANVLTF TGTGCCAGCAGACTAGCGGGTGGCTCTGGGGCCAACGTCCTGACTTTC
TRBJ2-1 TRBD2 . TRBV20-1 CSASRGLAGTNEQFF TGCAGTGCTAGTCGGGGACTAGCGGGAACCAATGAGCAGTTCTTC
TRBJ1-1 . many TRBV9 CASSVSPNTEAFF TGTGCCAGCAGCGTATCCCCGAACACTGAAGCTTTCTTT
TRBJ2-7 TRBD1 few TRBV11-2 CASSLAGTGVYEQYF TGTGCCAGCAGCTTAGCTGGGACAGGGGTCTACGAGCAGTACTTC
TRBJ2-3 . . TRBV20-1 CSASYGDTQYF TGCAGTGCTAGCTACGGGGATACGCAGTATTTT
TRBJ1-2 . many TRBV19 CASSNRAMGYGYTF TGTGCCAGTAGTAACCGGGCCATGGGGTATGGCTACACCTTC
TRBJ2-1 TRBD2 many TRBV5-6 CASSLGGRGYNEQFF TGTGCCAGCAGCTTGGGCGGGAGAGGGTACAATGAGCAGTTCTTC
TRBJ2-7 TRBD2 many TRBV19 CASSPSGRESYEQYF TGTGCCAGTAGTCCTAGCGGAAGAGAGTCCTACGAGCAGTACTTC
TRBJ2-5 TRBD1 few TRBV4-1 CASSQDGTGGEETQYF TGCGCCAGCAGCCAGGACGGGACAGGGGGCGAGGAGACCCAGTACTTC
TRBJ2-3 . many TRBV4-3 CASSPRTTDTQYF TGCGCCAGCAGCCCGCGGACCACAGATACGCAGTATTTT
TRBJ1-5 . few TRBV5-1 CASSEGVFPDTQHF TGCGCCAGCAGCGAAGGGGTATTCCCAGATACGCAGCATTTT
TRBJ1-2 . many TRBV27 CASSLGVGSGYTF TGTGCCAGCAGTTTAGGGGTAGGAAGTGGCTACACCTTC
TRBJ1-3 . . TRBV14 CASSQEITANTIYF TGTGCCAGCAGCCAAGAGATAACAGCGAACACCATATATTTT
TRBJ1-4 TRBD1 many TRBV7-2 CASSQDRGYGEKLFF TGTGCCAGCAGCCAGGACAGGGGATATGGTGAAAAACTGTTTTTT
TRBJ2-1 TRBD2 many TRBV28 CASSLRRSGRGYEQFF TGTGCCAGCAGTCTTCGTCGGAGCGGGAGAGGCTATGAGCAGTTCTTC